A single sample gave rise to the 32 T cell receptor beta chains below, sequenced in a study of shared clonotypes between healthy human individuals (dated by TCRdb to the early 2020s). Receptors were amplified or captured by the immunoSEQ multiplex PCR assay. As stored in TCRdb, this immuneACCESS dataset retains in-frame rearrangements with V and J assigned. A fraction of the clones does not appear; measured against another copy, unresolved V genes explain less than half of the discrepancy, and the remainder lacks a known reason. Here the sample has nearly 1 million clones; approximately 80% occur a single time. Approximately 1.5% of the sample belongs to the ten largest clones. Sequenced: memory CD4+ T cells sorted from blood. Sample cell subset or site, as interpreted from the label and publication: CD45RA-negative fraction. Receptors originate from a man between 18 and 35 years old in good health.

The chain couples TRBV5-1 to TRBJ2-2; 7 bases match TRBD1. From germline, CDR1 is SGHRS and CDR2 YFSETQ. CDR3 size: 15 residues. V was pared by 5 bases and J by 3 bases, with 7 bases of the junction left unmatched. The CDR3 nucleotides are TGCGCCAGCAGACAGGGGCAACAACACACCGGGGAGCTGTTTTTT. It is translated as CASRQGQQHTGELFF.

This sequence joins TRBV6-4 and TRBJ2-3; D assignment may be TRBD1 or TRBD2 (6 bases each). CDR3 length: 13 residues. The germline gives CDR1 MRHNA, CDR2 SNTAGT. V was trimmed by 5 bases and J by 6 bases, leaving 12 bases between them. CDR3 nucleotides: TGTGCCAGCAGTCAACAAGGGGGGGATACGCAGTATTTT. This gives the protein CASSQQGGDTQYF.

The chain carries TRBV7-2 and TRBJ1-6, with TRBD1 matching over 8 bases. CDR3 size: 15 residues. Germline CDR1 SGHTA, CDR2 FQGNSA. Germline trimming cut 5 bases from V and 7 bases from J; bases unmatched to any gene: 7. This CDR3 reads CASSTHRQGNSPLHF. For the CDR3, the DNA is TGTGCCAGCAGCACTCATCGACAGGGGAATTCACCCCTCCACTTT.

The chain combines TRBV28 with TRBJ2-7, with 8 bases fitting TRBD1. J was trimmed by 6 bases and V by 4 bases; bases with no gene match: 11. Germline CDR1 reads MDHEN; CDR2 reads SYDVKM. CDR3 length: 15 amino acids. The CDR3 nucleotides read TGTGCCAGCAGTTCCCCCGGGACAGGCCAGGGCGAGCAGTACTTC. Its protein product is CASSSPGTGQGEQYF.

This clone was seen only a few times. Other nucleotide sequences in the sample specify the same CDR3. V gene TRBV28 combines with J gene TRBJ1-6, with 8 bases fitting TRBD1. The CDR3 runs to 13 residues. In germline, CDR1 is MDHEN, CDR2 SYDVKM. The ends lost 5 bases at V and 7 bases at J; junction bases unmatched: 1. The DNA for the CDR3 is TGTGCCAGCAGTAGGACAGGGAATTCACCCCTCCACTTT. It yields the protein CASSRTGNSPLHF.

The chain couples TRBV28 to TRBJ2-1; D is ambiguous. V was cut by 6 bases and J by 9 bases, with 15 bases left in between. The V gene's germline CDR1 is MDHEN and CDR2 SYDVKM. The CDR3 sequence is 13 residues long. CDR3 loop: CASRETKVLEQFF. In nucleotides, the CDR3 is TGTGCCAGCAGAGAAACTAAAGTTCTTGAGCAGTTCTTC. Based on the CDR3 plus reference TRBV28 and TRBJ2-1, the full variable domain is DVKVTQSSRYLVKRTGEKVFLECVQDMDHENMFWYRQDPGLGLRLIYFSYDVKMKEKGDIPEGYSVSREKKERFSLILESASTNQTSMYLCASRETKVLEQFFGPGTRLTVL.

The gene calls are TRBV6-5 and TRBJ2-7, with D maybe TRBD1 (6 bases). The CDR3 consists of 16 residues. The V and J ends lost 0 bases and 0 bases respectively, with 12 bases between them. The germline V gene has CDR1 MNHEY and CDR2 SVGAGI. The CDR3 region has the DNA TGTGCCAGCAGTTACTCGGGCAGGGGATTCTCCTACGAGCAGTACTTC. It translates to CASSYSGRGFSYEQYF.

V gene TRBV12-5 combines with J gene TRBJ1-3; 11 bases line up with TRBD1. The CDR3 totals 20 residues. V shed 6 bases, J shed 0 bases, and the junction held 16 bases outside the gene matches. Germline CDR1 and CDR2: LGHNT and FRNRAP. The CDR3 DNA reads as TGTGCTAGTGGACCGGACAGGGGGCGATTCTCCGTAAGCTCTGGAAACACCATATATTTT. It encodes CASGPDRGRFSVSSGNTIYF.

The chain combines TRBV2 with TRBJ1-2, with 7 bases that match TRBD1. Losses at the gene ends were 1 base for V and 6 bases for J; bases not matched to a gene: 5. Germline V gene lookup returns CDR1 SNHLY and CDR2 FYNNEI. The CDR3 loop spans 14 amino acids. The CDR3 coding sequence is TGTGCCAGCAGTGAAGGGCGAGGGGGCAATGGCTACACCTTC. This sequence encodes CASSEGRGGNGYTF. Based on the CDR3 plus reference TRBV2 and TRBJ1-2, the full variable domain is EPEVTQTPSHQVTQMGQEVILRCVPISNHLYFYWYRQILGQKVEFLVSFYNNEISEKSEIFDDQFSVERPDGSNFTLKIRSTKLEDSAMYFCASSEGRGGNGYTFGSGTRLTVV.

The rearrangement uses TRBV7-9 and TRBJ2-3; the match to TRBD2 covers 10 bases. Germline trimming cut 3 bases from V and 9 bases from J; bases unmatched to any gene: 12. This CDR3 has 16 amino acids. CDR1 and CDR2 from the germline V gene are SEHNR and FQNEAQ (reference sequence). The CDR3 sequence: CASSFKPGLASDTQYF. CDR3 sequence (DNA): TGTGCCAGCAGCTTTAAACCGGGACTAGCGTCCGACACGCAGTATTTT.

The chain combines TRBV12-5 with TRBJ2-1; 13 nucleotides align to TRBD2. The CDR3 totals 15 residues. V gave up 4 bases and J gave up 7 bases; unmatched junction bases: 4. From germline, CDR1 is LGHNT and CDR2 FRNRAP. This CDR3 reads CASGSGLAGVNEQFF. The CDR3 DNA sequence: TGTGCTAGTGGTTCCGGACTAGCGGGAGTGAATGAGCAGTTCTTC.

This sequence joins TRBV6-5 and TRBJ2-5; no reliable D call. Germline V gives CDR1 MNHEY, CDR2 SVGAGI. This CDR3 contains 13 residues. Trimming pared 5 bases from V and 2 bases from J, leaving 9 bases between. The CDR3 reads CASSESVQETQYF. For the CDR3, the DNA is TGTGCCAGCAGTGAGTCAGTACAAGAGACCCAGTACTTC.

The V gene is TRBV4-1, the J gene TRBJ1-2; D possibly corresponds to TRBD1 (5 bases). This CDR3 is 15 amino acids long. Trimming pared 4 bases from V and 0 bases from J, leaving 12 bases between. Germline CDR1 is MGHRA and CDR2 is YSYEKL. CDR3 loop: CASSLRGGANYGYTF. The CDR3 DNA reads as TGCGCCAGCAGCCTCCGGGGGGGAGCTAACTATGGCTACACCTTC.

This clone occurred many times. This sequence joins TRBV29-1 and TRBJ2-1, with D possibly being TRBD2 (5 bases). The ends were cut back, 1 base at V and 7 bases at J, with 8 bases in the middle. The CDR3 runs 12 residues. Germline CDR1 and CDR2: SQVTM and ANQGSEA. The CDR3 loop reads CSVEVGKNEQFF. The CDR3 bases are TGCAGCGTTGAAGTCGGGAAAAATGAGCAGTTCTTC.

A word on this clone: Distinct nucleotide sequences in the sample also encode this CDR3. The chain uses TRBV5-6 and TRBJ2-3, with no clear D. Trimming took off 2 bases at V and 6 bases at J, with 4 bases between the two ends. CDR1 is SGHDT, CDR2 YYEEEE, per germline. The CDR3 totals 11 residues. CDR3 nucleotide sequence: TGTGCCAGCAGCTTCGGTGATACGCAGTATTTT. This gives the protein CASSFGDTQYF.

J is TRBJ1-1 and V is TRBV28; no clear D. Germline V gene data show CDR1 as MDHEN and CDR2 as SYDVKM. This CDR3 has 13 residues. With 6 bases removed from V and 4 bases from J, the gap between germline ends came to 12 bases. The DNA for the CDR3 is TGTGCCAGCAGCCGGGGAGTGGCCACTGAAGCTTTCTTT. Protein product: CASSRGVATEAFF.

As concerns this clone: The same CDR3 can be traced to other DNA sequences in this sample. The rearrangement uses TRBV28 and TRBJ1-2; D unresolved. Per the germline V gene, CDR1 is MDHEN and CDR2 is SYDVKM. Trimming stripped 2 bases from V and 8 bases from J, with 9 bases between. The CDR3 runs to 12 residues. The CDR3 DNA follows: TGTGCCAGCAGTTTAGTAGCGGGCGGCTACACCTTC. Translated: CASSLVAGGYTF.

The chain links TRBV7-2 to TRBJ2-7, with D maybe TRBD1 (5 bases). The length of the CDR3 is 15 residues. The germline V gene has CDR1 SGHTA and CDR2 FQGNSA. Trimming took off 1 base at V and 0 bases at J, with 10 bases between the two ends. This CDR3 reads CASSLGTHSSYEQYF. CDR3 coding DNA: TGTGCCAGCAGCTTAGGGACACATAGCTCCTACGAGCAGTACTTC.

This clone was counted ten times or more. The CDR3 protein is CASSLETGGGIQYF. CDR3 DNA: TGCGCCAGCAGCTTGGAAACAGGGGGTGGCATTCAGTACTTC. The genes are TRBV5-1 and TRBJ2-4; 8 bases are shared with TRBD1. Germline CDR1 SGHRS, CDR2 YFSETQ. CDR3 size: 14 residues. J was trimmed by 9 bases and V by 0 bases; bases with no gene match: 5.

The CDR3 DNA reads TGTGCCAGCAAAAACTCCATGGCAACCCAGTACTTC. It encodes CASKNSMATQYF. The gene calls are TRBV2 and TRBJ2-5; no clear D. V was cut by 7 bases and J by 8 bases, with 14 bases left in between. CDR1 and CDR2 from the germline V gene are SNHLY and FYNNEI. The CDR3 loop spans 12 amino acids.

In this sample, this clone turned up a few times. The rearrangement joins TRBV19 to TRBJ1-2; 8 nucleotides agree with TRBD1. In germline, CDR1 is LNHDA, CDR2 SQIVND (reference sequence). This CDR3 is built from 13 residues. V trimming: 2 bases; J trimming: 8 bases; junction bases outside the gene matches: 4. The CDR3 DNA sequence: TGTGCCAGTAGTATACAAGACAGGGGCGGCTACACCTTC. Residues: CASSIQDRGGYTF. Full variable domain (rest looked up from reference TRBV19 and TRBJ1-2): DGGITQSPKYLFRKEGQNVTLSCEQNLNHDAMYWYRQDPGQGLRLIYYSQIVNDFQKGDIAEGYSVSREKKESFPLTVTSAQKNPTAFYLCASSIQDRGGYTFGSGTRLTVV.

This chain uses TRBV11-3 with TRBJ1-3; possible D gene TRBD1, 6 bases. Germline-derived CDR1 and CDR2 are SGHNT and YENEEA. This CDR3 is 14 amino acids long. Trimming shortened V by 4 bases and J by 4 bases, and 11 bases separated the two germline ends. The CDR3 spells CASSSGDSGNTIYF. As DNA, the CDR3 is TGTGCCAGCAGCTCAGGGGACTCCGGAAACACCATATATTTT.

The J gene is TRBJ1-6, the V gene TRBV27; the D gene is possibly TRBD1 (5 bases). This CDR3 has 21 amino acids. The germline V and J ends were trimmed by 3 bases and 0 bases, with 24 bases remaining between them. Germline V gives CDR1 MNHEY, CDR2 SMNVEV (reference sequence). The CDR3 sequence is CASSLGSGPKKKSSYNSPLHF. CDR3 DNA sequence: TGTGCCAGCAGTTTGGGGTCGGGACCCAAGAAAAAAAGCTCCTATAATTCACCCCTCCACTTT.

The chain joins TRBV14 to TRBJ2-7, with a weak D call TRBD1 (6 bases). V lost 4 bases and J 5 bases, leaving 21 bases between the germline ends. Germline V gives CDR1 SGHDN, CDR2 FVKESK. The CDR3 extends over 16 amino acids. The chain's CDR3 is CASSLRAGAVVNEQYF. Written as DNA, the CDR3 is TGTGCCAGCAGCCTACGAGCAGGGGCGGTCGTCAACGAGCAGTACTTC.

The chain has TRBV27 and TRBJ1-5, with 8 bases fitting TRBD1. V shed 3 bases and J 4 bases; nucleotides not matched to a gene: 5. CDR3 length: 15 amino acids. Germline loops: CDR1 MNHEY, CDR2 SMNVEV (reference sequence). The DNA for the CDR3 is TGTGCCAGCAGTTTCCACAGGGGGGTAAATCAGCCCCAGCATTTT. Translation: CASSFHRGVNQPQHF.

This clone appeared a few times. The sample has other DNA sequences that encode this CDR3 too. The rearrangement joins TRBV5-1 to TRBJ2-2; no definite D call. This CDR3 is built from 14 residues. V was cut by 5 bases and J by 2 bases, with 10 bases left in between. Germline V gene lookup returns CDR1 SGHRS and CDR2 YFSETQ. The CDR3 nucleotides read TGCGCCAGCAGTTTGTCAGCAAACACCGGGGAGCTGTTTTTT. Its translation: CASSLSANTGELFF. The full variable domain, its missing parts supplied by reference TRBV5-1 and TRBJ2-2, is KAGVTQTPRYLIKTRGQQVTLSCSPISGHRSVSWYQQTPGQGLQFLFEYFSETQRNKGNFPGRFSGRQFSNSRSEMNVSTLELGDSALYLCASSLSANTGELFFGEGSRLTVL.

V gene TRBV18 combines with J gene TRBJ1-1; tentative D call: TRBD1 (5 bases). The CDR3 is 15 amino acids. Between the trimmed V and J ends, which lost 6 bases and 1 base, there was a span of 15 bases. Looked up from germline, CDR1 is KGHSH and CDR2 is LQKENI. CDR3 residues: CASSPFGGENTEAFF. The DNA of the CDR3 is TGTGCCAGCTCCCCCTTCGGGGGGGAGAACACTGAAGCTTTCTTT.

In DNA form, the CDR3 reads TGTGCCTGGAAAGTCAACAGGGGATCTTCCGAGCAGTACTTC. Translated, it gives CAWKVNRGSSEQYF. V gene TRBV30 combines with J gene TRBJ2-7, with 7 bases fitting TRBD1. The CDR3 is 14 amino acids. The junction had 12 bases not matched to a gene; V was cut back by 4 bases and J by 6 bases. Germline V gene sequence: CDR1 GTSNPN, CDR2 SVGIG (reference sequence).

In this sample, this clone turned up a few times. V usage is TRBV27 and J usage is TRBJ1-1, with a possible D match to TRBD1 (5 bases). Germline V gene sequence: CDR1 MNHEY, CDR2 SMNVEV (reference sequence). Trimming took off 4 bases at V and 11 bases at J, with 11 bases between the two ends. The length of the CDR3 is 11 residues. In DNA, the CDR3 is TGTGCCAGCAGTTCCGCGGGGGAGGCTTTCTTT. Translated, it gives CASSSAGEAFF.

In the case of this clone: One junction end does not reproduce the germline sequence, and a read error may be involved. CDR3 DNA: TGCGCCAGCAGTTTGGGACTAGCGGGAGGGCCCAGCGGGGAGCTGTTTTTT. This encodes CASSLGLAGGPSGELFF. The chain links TRBV5-1 to TRBJ2-2; 16 positions agree with TRBD2. Germline CDR1 SGHRS, CDR2 YFSETQ. This CDR3 region has 17 residues.

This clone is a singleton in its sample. The CDR3, as DNA: TGTGCCAGCAGCTTTTCTCACCCTACATTTGAGAGGCATCCCTACGAGCAGTACTTC. This translates into CASSFSHPTFERHPYEQYF. V usage is TRBV7-9 and J usage is TRBJ2-7, with D hard to call. V lost 3 bases, J lost 2 bases, and 26 bases lay in between. The CDR3 covers 19 residues. From germline, CDR1 is SEHNR and CDR2 FQNEAQ (reference sequence).

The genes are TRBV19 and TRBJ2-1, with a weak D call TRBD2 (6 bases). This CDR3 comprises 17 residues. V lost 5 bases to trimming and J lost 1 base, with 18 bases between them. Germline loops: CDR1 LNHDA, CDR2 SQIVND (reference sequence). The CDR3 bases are TGTGCCAGTAGTGGTACGGCGGCTAGCGCTTCCTACAATGAGCAGTTCTTC. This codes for CASSGTAASASYNEQFF.